This is a list of T cell receptor beta chains from one sample in a study of beta chain features in type 1 diabetes. Data came from immunoSEQ multiplex PCR; TCRdb stores just in-frame clones and leaves some out. The sample lists tens of thousands of clones; 50% were seen once. Specimen: stem cell memory CD4+ T cells from blood. The receptor source for this set is a woman in her thirties in good health. The conserved cysteine and the conserved F or W are not part of the CDR3 here. The order of the fields is J gene, CDR3 length, V gene, CDR3 protein.

>TRBJ2-1|17|TRBV13
ASSLVPKGGGGTYNEQF
>TRBJ2-5|11|TRBV5-4
ASSQVLAETQY
>TRBJ2-7|11|TRBV6-5
ASREDVSYEQY
>TRBJ2-5|12|TRBV2
ASSDARVAETQY
>TRBJ1-5|13|TRBV6-5
ASRNGGRSNQPQH
>TRBJ2-3|13|TRBV29-1
SVESGSVDTDTQY
>TRBJ2-1|13|TRBV5-5
ASTFLAGSYNEQF
>TRBJ2-3|13|TRBV7-9
ASSLEGGVPDTQY
>TRBJ2-2|14|TRBV7-9
TIDPTGQGVTGELF
>.|11|TRBV4-3
ASSQEGGFEQY
>TRBJ1-4|13|TRBV4-3
ASSQLVGSEGKLF
>TRBJ2-7|13|TRBV7-2
ASSLMGTGEFEQY
>TRBJ1-5|17|TRBV4-3
ASSYLIPGQGISNQPQH
>TRBJ2-7|11|TRBV15
ATSRDRGSEQY
>TRBJ2-5|9|TRBV6-6
ASQAGKTQY
>TRBJ1-1|11|TRBV29-1
SVAGTGRTEAF
>TRBJ2-1|14|TRBV7-6
ASSLANRGLLNEQF
>TRBJ2-3|13|TRBV19
ASSPGEGSTDTQY
>TRBJ2-3|13|TRBV5-1
ASSLDRQGPDTQY
>TRBJ2-1|11|TRBV27
ASIGGKVNEQF
>TRBJ2-7|13|TRBV5-4
ASSSSSGSSYEQY
>TRBJ2-2|13|TRBV5-1
ASSPAGVLTGELF
>TRBJ2-1|15|TRBV23-1
ASNTDGKGCLYNEQF
>TRBJ2-2|15|TRBV28
ASSSIPGTGYSGELF
>TRBJ1-1|10|TRBV29-1
SESRGLTEAF
>TRBJ1-5|11|TRBV28
ASYRVGVQPQH
>TRBJ2-5|11|TRBV30
AWSTGMGETQY
>TRBJ1-1|10|TRBV25-1
ASSPGQSEAF
>TRBJ2-4|12|TRBV2
ASKDRGGENIQY
>TRBJ1-1|13|TRBV7-2
ASSLASVADSEAF
>TRBJ2-5|12|TRBV5-1
ASSPGQVQETQY
>TRBJ2-7|15|TRBV7-9
ASSLDLSGRSSYEQY
>TRBJ2-2|14|TRBV9
ASSYPGTANTGELF
>TRBJ2-3|13|TRBV18
ASSQQDSRTDTQY
>TRBJ2-1|14|TRBV15
ATSTGTFGGGNEQF
>TRBJ2-7|14|TRBV7-2
ASSLRRTSGGYEQY
>TRBJ2-4|15|TRBV5-6
ASSLLGGARAKNIQY
>TRBJ2-2|13|TRBV5-1
ASSLGFDRGGELF
>TRBJ1-1|12|TRBV28
ASRSPELNTEAF
>TRBJ2-3|12|TRBV30
ASEMVAGADTQY
>TRBJ2-1|17|TRBV6-1
ASSEIGRKTSGKYNEQF
>TRBJ1-4|13|TRBV10-3
AISEGQGTNEKLF
>TRBJ2-3|9|TRBV5-4
ASSLLDAQY
>TRBJ2-4|13|TRBV7-3
ASSEGQGFKNIQY
>TRBJ2-2|12|TRBV19
ASSISVNTGELF
>TRBJ2-1|12|TRBV5-1
ASSPDRGHHEQF
>TRBJ1-4|11|TRBV2
ASIKGQGEKLF
>TRBJ1-5|13|TRBV15
ATSLDTVLSRPQH
>TRBJ1-5|9|TRBV20-1
SAPIRTNQH
>TRBJ1-4|12|TRBV7-9
ASSPDRGNEKLF
>TRBJ1-1|12|TRBV18
ASSAQRRNTEAF
>TRBJ2-7|9|TRBV27
ASSSLYEQY
>TRBJ2-3|15|TRBV11-1
ASSQGPAGGPPDTQY
>TRBJ2-3|11|TRBV4-3
ASSQEEGHTQY
>TRBJ2-2|15|TRBV30
AWSVQAGGSYTGELL
>TRBJ1-1|15|TRBV7-8
ASSLMRVRSSRTEAF